Reported below is one TCR beta chain. It lacks a known antigen. Base quality data are lacking; no much larger clone is found one base away. To estimate absolute template abundance from read counts, synthetic TCR analog templates were spiked into each PCR. The immunoSEQ assay was used to amplify TCRbeta CDR3 regions from genomic DNA with bias-controlled V and J gene primers. Sequencing of rearranged TCRbeta segments was performed at approximately 20X coverage. For the original study's pipeline: Sequencing errors were corrected by clustering and CDR3s were annotated against IMGT to assign V, D and J genes. Downstream analyses used only productive TCRbeta rearrangements and left out out-of-frame or stop-codon sequences. To compute clonality, Shannon entropy was normalized by the log of the number of unique productive sequences and then subtracted from one. Clones differing between time points or between blood and tumor were identified using Fisher's exact test with Benjamini-Hochberg correction, with an adjusted p below 0.01 applied as the threshold. TCRdb provides this immuneACCESS table in a form limited to in-frame rearrangements. Some clones are lacking; in checked studies, under half of them reflect an unresolved V gene, and why the rest are absent is not known. Clone size and the V and J calls come from that table; the DNA yielded D and trimming. The sample table contains under 85,000 clones; only one count was recorded for more than 85% of them. The ten largest clones add up to over 0.7% of the sample.

The meaning of the sample's time point label: peripheral blood 6 weeks after treatment start. A cohort of approximately 30 patients with locally advanced or metastatic urothelial carcinoma, treated at Memorial Sloan Kettering on a trial protocol, was included. Peripheral blood mononuclear cells were collected pretreatment and during treatment, with between 1 and 8 total time points obtained per patient. The Qiagen DNeasy Blood extraction kit was used to purify genomic DNA from total PBMCs and from tumor samples. Collected pretreatment and during treatment, PBMCs were isolated and stored as previously described. The germline V gene provides CDR1 SGDLS and CDR2 YYNGEE. The CDR3 goes from the cysteine to the phenylalanine over 13 residues. The CDR3 DNA has 39 bases and is translated from base 1. V is reduced by 3 bases and J by 6 bases, leaving a spacing of 10 bases between them. This specimen comes from a study of PD-L1 blockade in urothelial cancer (dated by TCRdb to the late 2010s). Background on the whole study: Therapy was started around 2014 for all patients, and atezolizumab 1,200 mg was administered intravenously every 3 weeks. About 85% of the 29 patients were males with bladder-origin urothelial cancer, and about two thirds of the roughly 30 reported a prior smoking history. Patients had an ECOG performance status of 0 or 1 and had received between 0 and 3 prior chemotherapy regimens. Blood samples were analyzed 3 weeks after the start of treatment (second dose) and 6 weeks after the start of treatment. A median of 141,255 T cells and 80,000 to 95,000 unique TCRs was obtained from blood samples, and a median clonality of approximately 0.08 was observed. Somatic, immune and clinical correlates of response to PD-L1 blockade with atezolizumab in urothelial cancer were the focus of an exploratory multi-omic analysis. Pretreatment tumor samples, along with matched peripheral blood serially collected before and after atezolizumab treatment, were subjected to TCR sequencing. Durable clinical benefit was defined as progression-free survival longer than 6 months, and TCR features were also tested against progression-free and overall survival. In the same patients who had TCR sequencing, pretreatment tumors also underwent whole exome sequencing and RNA sequencing. Durable clinical benefit was achieved by nine patients and was not achieved by 20 patients. Pretreatment blood TCR-seq was available for about 28 patients, at least one posttreatment blood collection was obtained for 24 patients, and tumor TCR-seq was available for 24 patients. Overall results and qualifications from the work: Improved progression-free and overall survival was associated with having pretreatment peripheral blood TCR clonality below the median. Because the sample size was small (n ≈ 30) and many exploratory analyses were performed, the results are intended to be hypothesis-generating. At 3 weeks after the start of treatment, tumor-associated TCR clones in peripheral blood had expanded more in patients with durable benefit (n ≈ 22, p = 0.022).

This TCR was sampled from a woman aged 80 or over with urothelial cancer. The sequences come from PBMCs, collected around atezolizumab (anti-PD-L1) treatment. The V and J segments used are TRBV9 and TRBJ1-3, with TRBD1 tentatively as D gene (6 bases match). The nucleotides read TGTGCCAGCAGCGCCCCGGGACAAAACACCATATATTTT. Its translation reads: CASSAPGQNTIYF.